This TCR beta chain was captured by sequencing in a study of Tregs in tolerant kidney transplant recipients. Of note for this clone: Its antigen is currently unknown.

Per the germline V gene, CDR1 is SGHAT and CDR2 is FQNNGV. V lost 1 base, J lost 11 bases, and 11 bases stayed unmatched. The CDR3 covers 15 residues. Clones were sequenced by immunoSEQ multiplex PCR, and TCRdb holds only the in-frame ones, with some missing. The top ten clones hold approximately 4% of a sample with over 60,000 clones, over 80% of them seen once. Whole-study results and caveats: Activated donor B cell expansion appeared to reveal the most relevant donor-specific TCRbeta repertoire. Validation in larger populations is needed because few patients were studied. Biological reproducibility was not directly addressed, but technical replication error appeared minimal.

The J gene is TRBJ1-5, the V gene TRBV11-2, with 7 nucleotides matching TRBD1. Material: CD4+ T cells from blood. The receptor was isolated from a human donor in good health. For the CDR3, the DNA is TGTGCCAGCAGCTTAGCCTCGACAGGGACAAAGGCCCAGCATTTT. This gives the protein CASSLASTGTKAQHF. The full variable domain, rest sourced from reference TRBV11-2 and TRBJ1-5, is EAGVAQSPRYKIIEKRQSVAFWCNPISGHATLYWYQQILGQGPKLLIQFQNNGVVDDSQLPKDRFSAERLKGVDSTLKIQPAKLEDSAVYLCASSLASTGTKAQHFGDGTRLSIL.